The sequence of this T cell receptor (beta chain) was determined in a study of T cells after yellow fever vaccination. Study-wide results and limits: In FACS-sorted repertoires, abundant clonotypes from the bulk population could appear as contaminants.

TCRdb used MiXCR to reprocess the 5' RACE reads, holding one entry per CDR3 protein. The sample contains around 600,000 distinct CDR3 sequences, 9% to 15% of which appear only once. This clonotype was seen a few times. As yet, its antigen is unknown. The CDR3 sequence is 14 residues long. Trimming removed 2 bases at V and 2 bases at J, with 6 bases between. Germline assignment: CDR1 MNHEY and CDR2 SVGEGT. This chain joins TRBV6-2 or TRBV6-3 and TRBJ2-2; unclear D gene. Source: PBMCs, taken on the day of the yellow fever booster vaccination. The sequence was obtained from a young man who received the YFV17D yellow fever vaccine. The CDR3 region has the DNA TGTGCCAGCAGTTACCCACAAAACACCGGGGAGCTGTTTTTT. It specifies CASSYPQNTGELFF.